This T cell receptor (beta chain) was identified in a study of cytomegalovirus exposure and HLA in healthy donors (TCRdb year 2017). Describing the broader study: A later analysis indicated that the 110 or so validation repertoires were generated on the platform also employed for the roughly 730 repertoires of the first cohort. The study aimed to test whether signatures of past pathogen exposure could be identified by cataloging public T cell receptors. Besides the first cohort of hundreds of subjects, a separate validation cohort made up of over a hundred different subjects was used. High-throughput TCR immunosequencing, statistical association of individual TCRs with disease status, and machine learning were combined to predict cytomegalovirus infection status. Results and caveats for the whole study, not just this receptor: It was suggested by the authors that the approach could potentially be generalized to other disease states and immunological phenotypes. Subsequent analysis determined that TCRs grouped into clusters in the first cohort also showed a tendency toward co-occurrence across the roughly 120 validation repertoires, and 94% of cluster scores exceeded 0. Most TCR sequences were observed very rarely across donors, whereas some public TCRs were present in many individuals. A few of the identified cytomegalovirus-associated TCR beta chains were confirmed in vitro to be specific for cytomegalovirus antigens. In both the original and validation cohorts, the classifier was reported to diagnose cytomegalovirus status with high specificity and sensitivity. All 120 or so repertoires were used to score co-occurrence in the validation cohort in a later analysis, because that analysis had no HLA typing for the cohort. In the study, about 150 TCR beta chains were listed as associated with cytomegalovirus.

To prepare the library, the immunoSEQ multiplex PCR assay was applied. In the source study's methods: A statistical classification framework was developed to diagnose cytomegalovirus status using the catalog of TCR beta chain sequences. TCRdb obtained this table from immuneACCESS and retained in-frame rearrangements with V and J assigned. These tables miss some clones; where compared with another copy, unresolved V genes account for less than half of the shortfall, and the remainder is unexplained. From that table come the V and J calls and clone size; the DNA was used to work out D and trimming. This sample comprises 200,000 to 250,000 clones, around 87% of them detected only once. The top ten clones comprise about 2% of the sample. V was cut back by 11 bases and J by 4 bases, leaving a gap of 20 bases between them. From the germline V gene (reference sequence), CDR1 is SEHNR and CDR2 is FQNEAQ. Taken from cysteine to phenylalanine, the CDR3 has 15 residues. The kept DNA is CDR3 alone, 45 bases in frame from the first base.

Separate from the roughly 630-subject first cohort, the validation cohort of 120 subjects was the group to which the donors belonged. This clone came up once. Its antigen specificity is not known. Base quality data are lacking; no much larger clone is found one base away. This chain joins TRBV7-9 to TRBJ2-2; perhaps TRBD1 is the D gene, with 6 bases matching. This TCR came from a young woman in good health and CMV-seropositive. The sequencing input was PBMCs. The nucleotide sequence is TGTGCCCCCGCCCCCGCAGGGGACCTCACCGGGGAGCTGTTTTTT. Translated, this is CAPAPAGDLTGELFF.